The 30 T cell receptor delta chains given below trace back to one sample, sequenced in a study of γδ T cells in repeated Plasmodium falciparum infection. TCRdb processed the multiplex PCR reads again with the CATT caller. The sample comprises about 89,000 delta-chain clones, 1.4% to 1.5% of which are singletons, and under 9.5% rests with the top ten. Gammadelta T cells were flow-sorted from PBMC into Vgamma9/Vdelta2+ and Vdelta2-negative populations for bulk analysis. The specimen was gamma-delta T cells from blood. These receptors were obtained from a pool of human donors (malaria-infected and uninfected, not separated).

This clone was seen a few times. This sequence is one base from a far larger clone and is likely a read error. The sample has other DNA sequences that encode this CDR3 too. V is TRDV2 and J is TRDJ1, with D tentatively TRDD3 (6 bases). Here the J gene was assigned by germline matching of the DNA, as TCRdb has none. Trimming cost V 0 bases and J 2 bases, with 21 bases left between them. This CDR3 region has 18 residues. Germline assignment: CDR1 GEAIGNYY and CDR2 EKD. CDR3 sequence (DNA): TGTGCCTGTGACACCCTTTCTCCACGAGATACGGGGACCGATAAACTCATCTTT. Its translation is CACDTLSPRDTGTDKLIF.

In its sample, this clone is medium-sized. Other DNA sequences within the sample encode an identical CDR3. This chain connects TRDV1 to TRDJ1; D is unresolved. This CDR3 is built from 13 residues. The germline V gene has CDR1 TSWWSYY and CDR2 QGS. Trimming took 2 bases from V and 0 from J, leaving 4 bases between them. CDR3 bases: TGTGCTCTTGGGGAAGCCTACACCGATAAACTCATCTTT. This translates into CALGEAYTDKLIF.

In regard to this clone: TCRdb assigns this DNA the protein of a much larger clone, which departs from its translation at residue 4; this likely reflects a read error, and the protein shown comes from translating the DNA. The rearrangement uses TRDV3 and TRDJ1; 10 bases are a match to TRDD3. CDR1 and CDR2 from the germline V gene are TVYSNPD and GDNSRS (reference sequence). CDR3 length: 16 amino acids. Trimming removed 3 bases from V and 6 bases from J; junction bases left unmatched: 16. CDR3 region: CALVRPTGGFPNKLIF. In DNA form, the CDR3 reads TGTGCCTTGGTCCGTCCGACTGGGGGATTTCCGAATAAACTCATCTTT.

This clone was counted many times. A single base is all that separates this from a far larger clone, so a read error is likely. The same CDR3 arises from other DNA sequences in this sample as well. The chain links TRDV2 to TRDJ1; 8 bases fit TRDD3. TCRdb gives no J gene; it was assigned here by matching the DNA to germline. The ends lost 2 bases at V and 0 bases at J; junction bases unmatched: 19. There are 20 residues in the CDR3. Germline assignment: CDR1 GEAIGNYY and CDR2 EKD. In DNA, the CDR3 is TGTGCCTGTGACAGACTGCTGGGGGACTCGCTAGACCGACACACCGATAAACTCATCTTT. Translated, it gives CACDRLLGDSLDRHTDKLIF.

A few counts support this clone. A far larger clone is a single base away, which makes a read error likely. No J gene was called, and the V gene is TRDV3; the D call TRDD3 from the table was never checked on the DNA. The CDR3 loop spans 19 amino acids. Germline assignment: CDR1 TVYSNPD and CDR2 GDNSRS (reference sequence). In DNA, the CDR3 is TGTGCCTTCGACAAGCTGTACTGGGGGATACTGAGGGACACCGATAAGCTCATCTTT. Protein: CAFDKLYWGILRDTDKLIF.

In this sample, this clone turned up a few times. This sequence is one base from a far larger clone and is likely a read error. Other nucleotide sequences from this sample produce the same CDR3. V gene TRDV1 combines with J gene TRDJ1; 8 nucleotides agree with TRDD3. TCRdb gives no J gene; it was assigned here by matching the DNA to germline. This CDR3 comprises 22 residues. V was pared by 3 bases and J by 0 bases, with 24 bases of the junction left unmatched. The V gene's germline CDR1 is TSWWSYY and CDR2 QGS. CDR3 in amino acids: CALGERFRFLKYTGGYTDKLIF. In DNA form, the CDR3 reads TGTGCTCTTGGGGAGCGTTTCCGCTTCCTGAAGTATACTGGGGGTTACACCGATAAACTCATCTTT.

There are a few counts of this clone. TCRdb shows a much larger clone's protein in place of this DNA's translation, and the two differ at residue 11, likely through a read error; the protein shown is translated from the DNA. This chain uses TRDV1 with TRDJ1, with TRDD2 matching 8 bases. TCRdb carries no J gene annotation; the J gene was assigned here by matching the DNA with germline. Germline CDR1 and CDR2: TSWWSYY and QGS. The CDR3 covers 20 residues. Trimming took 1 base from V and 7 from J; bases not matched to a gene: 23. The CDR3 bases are TGTGCTCTTGGGGAACCCCGCTTCCTACGTAGGGGATCAGGGGCCGGTAAACTCATCTTT. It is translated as CALGEPRFLRRGSGAGKLIF.

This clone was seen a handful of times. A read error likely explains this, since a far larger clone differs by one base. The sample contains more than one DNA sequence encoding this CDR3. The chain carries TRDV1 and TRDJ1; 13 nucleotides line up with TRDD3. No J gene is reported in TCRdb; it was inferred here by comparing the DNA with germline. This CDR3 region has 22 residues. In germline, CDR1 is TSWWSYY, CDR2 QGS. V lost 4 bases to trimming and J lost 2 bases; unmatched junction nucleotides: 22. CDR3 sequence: CALGVPFLSISYWGIRTDKLIF. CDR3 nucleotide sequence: TGTGCTCTTGGGGTACCTTTCCTCTCGATCAGTTACTGGGGGATACGGACCGATAAACTCATCTTT.

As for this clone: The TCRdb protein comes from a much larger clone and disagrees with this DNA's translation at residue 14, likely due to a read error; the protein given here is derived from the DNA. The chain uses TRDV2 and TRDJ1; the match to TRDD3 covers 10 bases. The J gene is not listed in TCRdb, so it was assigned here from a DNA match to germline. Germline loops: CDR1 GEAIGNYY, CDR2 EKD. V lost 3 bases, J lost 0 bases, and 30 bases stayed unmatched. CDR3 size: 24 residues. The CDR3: CACDPLGFDGTGGFEIRYTDKLIF. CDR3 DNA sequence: TGTGCCTGTGACCCCCTCGGTTTTGATGGTACTGGGGGATTCGAAATAAGGTACACCGATAAACTCATCTTT.

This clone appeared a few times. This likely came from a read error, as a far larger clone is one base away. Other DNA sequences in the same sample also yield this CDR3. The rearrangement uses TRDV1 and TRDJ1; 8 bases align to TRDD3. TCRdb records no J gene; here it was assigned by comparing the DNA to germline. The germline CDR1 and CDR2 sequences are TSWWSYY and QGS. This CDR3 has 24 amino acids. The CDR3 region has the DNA TGTGCCCTTGGGGAACTTAGAGTCTTCACCTGGGCAGGATGGGGATACAGGCTCACCGATAAACTCATCTTT. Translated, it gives CALGELRVFTWAGWGYRLTDKLIF.

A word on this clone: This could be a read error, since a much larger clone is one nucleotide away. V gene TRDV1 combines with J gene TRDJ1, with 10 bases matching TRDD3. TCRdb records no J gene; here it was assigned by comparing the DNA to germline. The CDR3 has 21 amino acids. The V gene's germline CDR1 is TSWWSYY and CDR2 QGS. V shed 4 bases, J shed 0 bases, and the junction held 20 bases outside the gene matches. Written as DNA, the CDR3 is TGTGCTCTTGGGGTCCCAGGTCCGCACTGGGGGATCAAGATGTACACCGATAAACTCATCTTT. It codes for CALGVPGPHWGIKMYTDKLIF.

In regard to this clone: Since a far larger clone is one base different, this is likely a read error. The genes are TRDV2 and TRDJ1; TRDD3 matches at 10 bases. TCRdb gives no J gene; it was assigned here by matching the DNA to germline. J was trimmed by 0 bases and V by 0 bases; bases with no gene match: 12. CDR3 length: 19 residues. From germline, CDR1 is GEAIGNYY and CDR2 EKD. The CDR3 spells CACDTVTGGYVPHTDKLIF. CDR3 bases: TGTGCCTGTGACACCGTCACCGGGGGATACGTTCCCCACACCGATAAACTCATCTTT.

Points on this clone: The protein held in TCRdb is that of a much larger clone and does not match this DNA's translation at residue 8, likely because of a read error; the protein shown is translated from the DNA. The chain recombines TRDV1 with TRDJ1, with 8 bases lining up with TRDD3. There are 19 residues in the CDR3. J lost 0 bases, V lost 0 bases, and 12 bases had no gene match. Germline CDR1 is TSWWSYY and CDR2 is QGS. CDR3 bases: TGTGCTCTTGGGGAACTATCCTCCCAGGGGGATAGCTACACCGATAAACTCATCTTT. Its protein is CALGELSSQGDSYTDKLIF.

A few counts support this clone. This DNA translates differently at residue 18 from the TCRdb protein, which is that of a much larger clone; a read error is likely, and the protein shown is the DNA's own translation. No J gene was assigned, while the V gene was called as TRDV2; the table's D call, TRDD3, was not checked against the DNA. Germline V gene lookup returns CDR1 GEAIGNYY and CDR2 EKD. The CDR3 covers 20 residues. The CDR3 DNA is TGTGCCTGTGACAAACCTTCCTACTGGGGGATAGAGAGGTACACCGATAAACCCATCTTT. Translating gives CACDKPSYWGIERYTDKPIF.

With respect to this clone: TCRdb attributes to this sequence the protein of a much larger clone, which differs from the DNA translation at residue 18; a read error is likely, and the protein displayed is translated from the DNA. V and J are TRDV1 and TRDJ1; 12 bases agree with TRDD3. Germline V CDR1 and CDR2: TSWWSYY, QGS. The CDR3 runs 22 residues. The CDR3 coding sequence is TGTGCTCTTGGGGTCTCCTACATTCTCGTACTGGGGGATACTATGTACACCGCTAAACTCATCTTT. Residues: CALGVSYILVLGDTMYTAKLIF.

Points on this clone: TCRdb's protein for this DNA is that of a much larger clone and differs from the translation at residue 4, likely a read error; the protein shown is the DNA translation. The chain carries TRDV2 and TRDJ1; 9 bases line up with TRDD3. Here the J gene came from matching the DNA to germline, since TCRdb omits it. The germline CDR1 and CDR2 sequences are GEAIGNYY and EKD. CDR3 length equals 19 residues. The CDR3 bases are TGTGCCTGTAACACCGCGACTCTACTGGGGGAGCCGCACACCGATAAACTCATCTTT. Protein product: CACNTATLLGEPHTDKLIF.

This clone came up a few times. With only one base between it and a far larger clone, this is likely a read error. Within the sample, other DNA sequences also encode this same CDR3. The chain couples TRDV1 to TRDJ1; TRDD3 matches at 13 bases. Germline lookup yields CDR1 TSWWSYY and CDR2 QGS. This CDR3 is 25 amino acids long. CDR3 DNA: TGTGCTCTGGGGGAACCCCACAGGCTTCCTGTACGTACTGGGGGATACGCCGGGTACACCGATAAACTCATCTTT. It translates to CALGEPHRLPVRTGGYAGYTDKLIF.

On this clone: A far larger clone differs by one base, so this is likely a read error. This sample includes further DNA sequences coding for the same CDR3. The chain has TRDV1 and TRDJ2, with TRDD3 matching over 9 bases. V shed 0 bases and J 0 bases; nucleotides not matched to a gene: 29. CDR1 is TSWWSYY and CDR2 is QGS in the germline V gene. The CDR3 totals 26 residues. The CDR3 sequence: CALGELALPMKLGDSPSLALTAQLFF. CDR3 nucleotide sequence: TGTGCTCTTGGGGAACTGGCGCTTCCTATGAAGCTGGGGGATTCTCCTTCCTTAGCTTTGACAGCACAACTCTTCTTT.

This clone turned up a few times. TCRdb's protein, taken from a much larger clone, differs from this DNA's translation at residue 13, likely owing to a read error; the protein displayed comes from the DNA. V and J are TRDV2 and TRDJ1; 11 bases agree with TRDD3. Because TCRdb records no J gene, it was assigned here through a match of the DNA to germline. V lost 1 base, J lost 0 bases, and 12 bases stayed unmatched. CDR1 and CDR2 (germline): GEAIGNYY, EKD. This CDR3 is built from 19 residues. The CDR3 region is CACDTVGGYEGGHTDKLIF. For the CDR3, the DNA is TGTGCCTGTGACACTGTTGGGGGATACGAGGGGGGACACACCGATAAACTCATCTTT.

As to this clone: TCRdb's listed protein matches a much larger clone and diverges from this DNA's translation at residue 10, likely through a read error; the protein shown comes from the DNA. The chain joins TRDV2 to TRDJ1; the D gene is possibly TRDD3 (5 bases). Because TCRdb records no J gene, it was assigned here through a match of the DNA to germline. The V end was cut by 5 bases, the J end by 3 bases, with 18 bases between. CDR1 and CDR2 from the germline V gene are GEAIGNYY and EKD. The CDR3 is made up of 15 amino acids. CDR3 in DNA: TGTGCCTGTGGTACCAGAGGGGGGTACGCCGATAAACTCATCTTT. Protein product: CACGTRGGYADKLIF.

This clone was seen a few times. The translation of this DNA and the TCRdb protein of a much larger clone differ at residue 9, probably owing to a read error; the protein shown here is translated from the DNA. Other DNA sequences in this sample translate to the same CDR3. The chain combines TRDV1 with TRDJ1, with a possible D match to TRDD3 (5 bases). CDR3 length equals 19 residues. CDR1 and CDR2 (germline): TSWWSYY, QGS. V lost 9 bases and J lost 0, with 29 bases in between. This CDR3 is CALGNWSRILEGNTDKLIF. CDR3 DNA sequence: TGTGCTCTCGGGAACTGGAGCCGCATACTGGAGGGGAACACCGATAAACTCATCTTT.

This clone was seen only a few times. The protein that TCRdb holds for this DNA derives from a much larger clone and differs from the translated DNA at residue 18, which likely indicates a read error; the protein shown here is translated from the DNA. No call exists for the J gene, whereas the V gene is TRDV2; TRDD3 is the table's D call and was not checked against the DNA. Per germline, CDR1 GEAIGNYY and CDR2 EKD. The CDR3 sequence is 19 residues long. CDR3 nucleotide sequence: TGTGCCTGTGACTCATTACTGGGGGATACTGGTTCGTACACCGATAAACTCACCTTT. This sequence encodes CACDSLLGDTGSYTDKLTF.

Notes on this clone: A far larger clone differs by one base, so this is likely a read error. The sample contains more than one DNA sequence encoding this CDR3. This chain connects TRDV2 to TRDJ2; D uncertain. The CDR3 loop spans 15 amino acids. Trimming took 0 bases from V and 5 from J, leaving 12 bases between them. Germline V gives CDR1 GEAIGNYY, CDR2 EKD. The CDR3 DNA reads TGTGCCTGTGACACCGGTAGCGGGTCAACAGCACAACTCTTCTTT. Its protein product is CACDTGSGSTAQLFF.

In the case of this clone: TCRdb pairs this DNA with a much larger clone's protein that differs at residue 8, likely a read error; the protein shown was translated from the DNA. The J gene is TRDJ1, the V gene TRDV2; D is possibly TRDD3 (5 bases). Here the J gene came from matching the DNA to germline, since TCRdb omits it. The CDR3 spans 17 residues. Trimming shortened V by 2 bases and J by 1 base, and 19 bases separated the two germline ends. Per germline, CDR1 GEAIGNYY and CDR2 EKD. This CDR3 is CACDSLLEDISTDKLIF. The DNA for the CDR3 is TGTGCCTGTGACAGTTTACTGGAGGATATATCCACCGATAAACTCATCTTT.

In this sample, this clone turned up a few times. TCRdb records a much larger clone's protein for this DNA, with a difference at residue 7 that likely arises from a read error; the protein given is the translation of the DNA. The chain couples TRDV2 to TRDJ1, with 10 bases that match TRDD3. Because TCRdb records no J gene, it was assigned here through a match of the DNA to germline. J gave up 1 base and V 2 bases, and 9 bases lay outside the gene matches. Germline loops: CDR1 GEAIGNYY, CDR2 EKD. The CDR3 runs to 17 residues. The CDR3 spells CACDSLPGDTGTDKLIF. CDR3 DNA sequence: TGTGCCTGTGACAGCCTACCGGGGGATACGGGCACCGATAAACTCATCTTT.

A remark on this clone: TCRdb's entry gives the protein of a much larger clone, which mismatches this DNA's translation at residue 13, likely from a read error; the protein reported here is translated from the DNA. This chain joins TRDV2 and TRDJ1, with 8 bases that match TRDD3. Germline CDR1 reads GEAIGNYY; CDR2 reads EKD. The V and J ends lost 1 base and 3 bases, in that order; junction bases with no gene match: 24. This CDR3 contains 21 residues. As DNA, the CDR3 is TGTGCCTGTGACACAATAAAACACTCGGGGATACTCCTGGACGGCTCCGATAAACTCATCTTT. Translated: CACDTIKHSGILLDGSDKLIF.

CDR3: CALGEPSYSPGVEGSWDTRQMFF. The CDR3 DNA follows: TGTGCTCTTGGGGAACCAAGCTACAGCCCGGGGGTCGAGGGTTCCTGGGACACCCGACAGATGTTTTTC. The chain carries TRDV1 and TRDJ3, with D maybe TRDD3 (5 bases). No J segment appears in TCRdb, so it was assigned here by matching the sequence to germline. The V end was cut by 1 base, the J end by 1 base, with 26 bases between. CDR3 length equals 23 residues. Germline CDR1 TSWWSYY, CDR2 QGS.

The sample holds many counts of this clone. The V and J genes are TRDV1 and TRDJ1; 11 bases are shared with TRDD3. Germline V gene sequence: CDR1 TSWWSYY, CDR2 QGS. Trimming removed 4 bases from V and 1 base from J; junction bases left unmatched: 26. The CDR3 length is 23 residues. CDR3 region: CALGVTPYPFLILGDRSTDKLIF. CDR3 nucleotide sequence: TGTGCTCTTGGGGTCACACCTTATCCTTTCCTAATACTGGGGGATAGGAGCACCGATAAACTCATCTTT.

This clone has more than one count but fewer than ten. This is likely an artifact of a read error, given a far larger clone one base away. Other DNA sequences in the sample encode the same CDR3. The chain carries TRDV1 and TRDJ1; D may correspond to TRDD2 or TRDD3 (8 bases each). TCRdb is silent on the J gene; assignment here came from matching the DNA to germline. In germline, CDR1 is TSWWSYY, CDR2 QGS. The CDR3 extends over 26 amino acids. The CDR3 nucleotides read TGTGCCCTTGGGGATACTACTTCGGGGAGCCACTTCCTACGTTTTAAACTGGGGGTCTCCACCGATAAACTCATCTTT. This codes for CALGDTTSGSHFLRFKLGVSTDKLIF.

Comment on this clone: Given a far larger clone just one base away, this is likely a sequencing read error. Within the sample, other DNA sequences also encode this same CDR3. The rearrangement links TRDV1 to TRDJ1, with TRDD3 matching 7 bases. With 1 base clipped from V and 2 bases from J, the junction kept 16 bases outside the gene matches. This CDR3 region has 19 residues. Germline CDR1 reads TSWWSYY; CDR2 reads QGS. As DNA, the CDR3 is TGTGCTCTTGGGGAACATTACGTCTCAGGGGATATTGATACCGATAAACTCATCTTT. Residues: CALGEHYVSGDIDTDKLIF.